The 17 T cell receptor beta chains presented below share a single source sample, sequenced in a study of blood T cells in healthy people across ages. Sample-barcoded 5' priming and a J-beta primer mix drove a second PCR of about 6 to 12 cycles. Each CDR3 protein is one row after TCRdb ran MiXCR on the 5' RACE reads. In the table there are fewer than 700,000 distinct CDR3 sequences, over 40% of which are singletons. Material: blood. Receptors originate from a man at least 80 years old in good health.

This chain uses TRBV6-2 or TRBV6-3 with TRBJ2-3; 8 bases agree with TRBD2. CDR3 size: 19 residues. J was trimmed by 0 bases and V by 0 bases; bases with no gene match: 11. Germline CDR1 is MNHEY and CDR2 is SVGEGT. In nucleotides, the CDR3 is TGTGCCAGCAGTTACTCTACCGGGAGGGGAGGGGCTAGCACAGATACGCAGTATTTT. Protein sequence: CASSYSTGRGGASTDTQYF.

Comment on this clonotype: This may be a read error, as it is one base from a much larger clone. The chain couples TRBV20-1 to TRBJ1-5; unclear D gene. Deletions cut 7 bases from V and 0 bases from J, with 13 bases between. The CDR3 length is 14 residues. The germline CDR1 and CDR2 sequences are DFQATT and SNEGSKA (reference sequence). The CDR3 spells CSGEGGLSNQPQHF. The CDR3 DNA is TGCAGTGGCGAGGGTGGCCTTAGCAATCAGCCCCAGCATTTT.

This chain connects TRBV7-9 to TRBJ1-5; D gene uncertain. V lost 5 bases and J lost 0, with 14 bases in between. CDR1 SEHNR and CDR2 FQNEAQ come from the germline V gene (reference sequence). This CDR3 region has 16 residues. CDR3 nucleotide sequence: TGTGCCAGCAGCATACCGGGAAACAATAGCAATCAGCCCCAGCATTTT. It is translated as CASSIPGNNSNQPQHF.

V gene TRBV5-1 combines with J gene TRBJ2-1; 12 bases are shared with TRBD2. V shed 4 bases and J 3 bases; nucleotides not matched to a gene: 8. This CDR3 is built from 17 residues. CDR1 and CDR2 from the germline V gene are SGHRS and YFSETQ. As DNA, the CDR3 is TGCGCCAGCAGCCTCAGGACTAGCGGGGAGCACTACAATGAGCAGTTCTTC. Its translation: CASSLRTSGEHYNEQFF.

This clonotype was found many times. The chain joins TRBV12-3 or TRBV12-4 to TRBJ1-2; D is unresolved. Trimming removed 6 bases from V and 5 bases from J, with 7 bases in between. CDR3 length equals 11 residues. CDR3 in DNA: TGTGCCAGCAGCGACCGGTATGGCTACACCTTC. This codes for CASSDRYGYTF.

This chain links TRBV5-6 with TRBJ2-2; 7 bases line up with TRBD1. Germline values: CDR1 SGHDT, CDR2 YYEEEE. CDR3 length: 16 amino acids. The V and J ends lost 4 bases and 8 bases, in that order; junction bases with no gene match: 14. CDR3 loop: CASSGAPGQLYGELFF. The DNA of the CDR3 is TGTGCCAGCAGCGGGGCTCCGGGACAGCTTTATGGGGAGCTGTTTTTT.

This chain connects TRBV6-6 to TRBJ2-3; TRBD2 agrees at 10 bases. Germline lookup yields CDR1 MNHNY and CDR2 SVGAGI (reference sequence). J was trimmed by 3 bases and V by 5 bases; bases with no gene match: 11. This CDR3 is built from 17 residues. For the CDR3, the DNA is TGTGCCAGCAGTAGGACTAGCGGACACCTCGGGACAGATACGCAGTATTTT. Residues: CASSRTSGHLGTDTQYF.

The chain is built from TRBV20-1 and TRBJ2-4, with 9 bases lining up with TRBD2. The CDR3 covers 20 residues. Per the germline V gene, CDR1 is DFQATT and CDR2 is SNEGSKA (reference sequence). The J segment lost 5 bases and the V segment lost 3 bases, leaving 23 bases of the junction unmatched. CDR3 protein: CSASPTLGLAGLRAQNIQYF. The CDR3 region has the DNA TGCAGTGCTAGCCCTACCCTCGGGCTAGCGGGACTCCGGGCGCAAAACATTCAGTACTTC.

This clonotype was detected many times. The chain uses TRBV7-2 and TRBJ2-3, with 8 bases identical to TRBD2. This CDR3 has 14 residues. The germline CDR1 and CDR2 sequences are SGHTA and FQGNSA. J lost 3 bases, V lost 5 bases, and 4 bases had no gene match. Here the CDR3 DNA reads TGTGCCAGCAGCCCCACGGGGGGGACAGATACGCAGTATTTT. Its protein product is CASSPTGGTDTQYF.

This clonotype has more than one count but fewer than ten. J is TRBJ2-5 and V is TRBV5-1; the match to TRBD2 covers 10 bases. Germline loops: CDR1 SGHRS, CDR2 YFSETQ. The CDR3 loop spans 16 amino acids. Losses at the gene ends were 0 bases for V and 2 bases for J; bases not matched to a gene: 4. In DNA, the CDR3 is TGCGCCAGCAGCTTGGATCTAGCGGGGGATCAAGAGACCCAGTACTTC. Translation: CASSLDLAGDQETQYF.

In this sample, this clonotype turned up many times. The rearrangement links TRBV20-1 to TRBJ2-1, with D possibly TRBD2 on 5 matching bases. Germline loops: CDR1 DFQATT, CDR2 SNEGSKA (reference sequence). CDR3 size: 13 residues. V gave up 3 bases and J gave up 2 bases, with 8 bases separating them. The CDR3 loop is CSASLGAYNEQFF. For the CDR3, the DNA is TGCAGTGCTAGTCTCGGGGCCTACAATGAGCAGTTCTTC.

The rearrangement joins TRBV6-2 or TRBV6-3 to TRBJ2-5; tentatively, D is TRBD1 (6 bases). Germline loops: CDR1 MNHEY, CDR2 SVGEGT. This CDR3 contains 13 residues. Between the trimmed V and J ends, which lost 7 bases and 7 bases, there was a span of 16 bases. The CDR3 loop reads CASTIGQLVTQYF. CDR3 DNA: TGTGCCAGCACAATCGGACAGTTGGTGACCCAGTACTTC.

This sequence joins TRBV27 and TRBJ2-3; 9 bases align to TRBD2. Trimming cost V 3 bases and J 4 bases; bases outside gene matches: 5. Germline V CDR1 and CDR2: MNHEY, SMNVEV (reference sequence). This CDR3 is built from 15 residues. This CDR3 reads CASSFRAGGADTQYF. The CDR3 DNA reads as TGTGCCAGCAGTTTTCGAGCGGGGGGTGCAGATACGCAGTATTTT.

This clonotype was seen a handful of times. The CDR3 nucleotides read TGTGCCACCAGTGACCCGGCGACAGGGAATGAGCAGTTCTTC. Its translation: CATSDPATGNEQFF. This rearrangement joins TRBV24-1 to TRBJ2-1; 7 nucleotides agree with TRBD1. Germline CDR1 is KGHDR and CDR2 is SFDVKD. V lost 4 bases to trimming and J lost 7 bases; unmatched junction nucleotides: 6. The CDR3 totals 14 residues.

The chain recombines TRBV7-2 with TRBJ1-2; 7 bases line up with TRBD1. The germline CDR1 and CDR2 sequences are SGHTA and FQGNSA. The CDR3 contains 15 residues. J gave up 4 bases and V 4 bases, and 9 bases lay outside the gene matches. CDR3 DNA sequence: TGTGCCAGCAGCTCAAACAGGGGTCCCTTCTATGGCTACACCTTC. The encoded protein is CASSSNRGPFYGYTF.

V and J are TRBV12-3 or TRBV12-4 and TRBJ1-1; D is unclear. V lost 3 bases to trimming and J lost 0 bases, with 11 bases between them. CDR3 size: 15 residues. The CDR3 coding sequence is TGTGCCAGCAGTTTGGAGGTCAGCATGAACACTGAAGCTTTCTTT. This translates into CASSLEVSMNTEAFF.

This chain connects TRBV13 to TRBJ1-4; the D gene is possibly TRBD1 (5 bases). Germline V gives CDR1 PRHDT, CDR2 FYEKMQ (reference sequence). The CDR3 loop spans 16 amino acids. Trimming stripped 5 bases from V and 0 bases from J, with 13 bases between. The chain's CDR3 is CASSPWRGATNEKLFF. CDR3 coding DNA: TGTGCCAGCAGCCCATGGAGGGGTGCAACTAATGAAAAACTGTTTTTT. The complete variable domain, with remaining parts taken from reference TRBV13 and TRBJ1-4, reads AAGVIQSPRHLIKEKRETATLKCYPIPRHDTVYWYQQGPGQDPQFLISFYEKMQSDKGSIPDRFSAQQFSDYHSELNMSSLELGDSALYFCASSPWRGATNEKLFFGSGTQLSVL.